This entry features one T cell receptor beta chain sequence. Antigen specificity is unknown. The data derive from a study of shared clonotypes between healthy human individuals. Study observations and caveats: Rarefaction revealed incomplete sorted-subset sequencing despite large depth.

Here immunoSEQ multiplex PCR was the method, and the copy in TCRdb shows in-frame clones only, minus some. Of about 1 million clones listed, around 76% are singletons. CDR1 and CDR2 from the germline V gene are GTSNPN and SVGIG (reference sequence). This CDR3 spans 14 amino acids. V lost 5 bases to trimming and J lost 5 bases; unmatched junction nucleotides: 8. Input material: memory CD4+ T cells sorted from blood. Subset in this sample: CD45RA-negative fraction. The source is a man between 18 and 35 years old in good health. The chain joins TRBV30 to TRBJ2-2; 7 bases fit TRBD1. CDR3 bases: TGTGCCTGGCTCCCCAGGGGGTGGACCGGGGAGCTGTTTTTT. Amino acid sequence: CAWLPRGWTGELFF.